This TCR beta chain was sequenced during a study of OX40 agonist ivuxolimab in advanced cancers. Sequencing used immunoSEQ multiplex PCR; TCRdb keeps in-frame clones, though not all of them. The top ten clones hold less than 8% of a sample with tens of thousands of clones, 85% to 90% of them seen once. The V end lost 0 bases, the J end lost 0 bases, and 14 bases lay between the germline ends. The CDR3 is 18 amino acids. In germline, CDR1 is SEHNR, CDR2 FQNEAQ (reference sequence). V is TRBV7-9 and J is TRBJ2-2, with D tentatively TRBD2 (5 bases). This receptor was obtained from an adult with an advanced solid tumor such as melanoma, head and neck, liver or kidney cancer. This sample comprised CD4+ or CD8+ T cells sorted from blood, obtained in a trial of the OX40 agonist ivuxolimab. The CDR3 DNA follows: TGTGCCAGCAGCTTAGCGATCGGGGTAGCGACGAACACCGGGGAGCTGTTTTTT. Its translation: CASSLAIGVATNTGELFF.